This TCR beta chain was sequenced during a study of spatial heterogeneity in lung cancer. Study overall: A total of over 70 untreated early-stage non-small cell lung cancer patients served as donors.

Time point reported: blood at routine non-recurrence follow-up after resection. TCRdb itself ran the 5' RACE reads through MiXCR, one entry per CDR3 protein. The data hold tens of thousands of distinct CDR3 sequences, with 8% to 13% observed a single time. This CDR3 region has 11 residues. V was cut by 5 bases and J by 6 bases, with 8 bases left in between. Germline CDR1 is SGHVS and CDR2 is FNYEAQ. This sample comprised PBMCs, obtained at follow-up. This sequence joins TRBV7-6 and TRBJ2-7; no definite D call. The TCR was taken from a female donor with early-stage non-small cell lung cancer. CDR3 sequence: CASSTGSEQYF. DNA for the CDR3: TGTGCCAGCAGCACCGGGTCCGAGCAGTACTTC.